Each of the 2 T cell receptor beta chains below was sequenced from the same sample in a study of T-cell reconstitution after alpha-beta-depleted transplantation in children. General observations from the study: T-cell counts and diversity were attributed mostly to newly produced T cells one year after transplant.

Their recognized antigens are unknown. Unique molecular identifiers were incorporated during preparation of the TCRbeta library. TCRdb processed the PCR reads anew with MiXCR; each CDR3 protein has one entry. The sample includes 250,000 to 300,000 distinct CDR3 sequences, almost 8% of them seen just once. The sequencing here drew on peripheral blood, taken 360 days after TCRalphabeta/CD19-depleted stem cell transplant. The receptors were gathered from a female patient between 2 and 15 years old who had a stem cell transplant for Fanconi anemia, so the T cells may come from the graft donor.

This clonotype was counted many times. The chain is built from TRBV28 and TRBJ2-4; TRBD1 aligns across 8 bases. Germline V gene lookup returns CDR1 MDHEN and CDR2 SYDVKM. The CDR3 totals 15 residues. The V segment lost 1 base and the J segment 8 bases; nucleotides outside the gene matches: 7. As DNA, the CDR3 is TGTGCCAGCAGTTTATTGGGACAGGTGGGGGACATTCAGTACTTC. Translation: CASSLLGQVGDIQYF.

This clonotype was detected many times. The rearrangement uses TRBV20-1 and TRBJ2-7, with D possibly matching TRBD1 (5 bases). Trimming removed 3 bases at V and 1 base at J, with 10 bases between. The CDR3 spans 13 residues. Germline CDR1 is DFQATT and CDR2 is SNEGSKA (reference sequence). CDR3 DNA: TGCAGTGCTAGTTGGGCAGGGTCCTACGAGCAGTACTTC. As protein: CSASWAGSYEQYF.